What follows describes a single TCR beta chain. The data were taken from a study of cytomegalovirus exposure and HLA in healthy donors. The CDR3 totals 16 residues. Germline values: CDR1 MGHRA, CDR2 YSYEKL. V was shortened by 4 bases and J by 0 bases, with 13 bases between the two germline ends. PCR amplification relied on 60 Vbeta primers (plus 13 Jbeta primers). As originally analysed: About 10 million shared chains were among about 80 million unique TCR beta chains counted in a later analysis. Using immunoSEQ multiplex PCR, the repertoire was profiled, and TCRdb retains in-frame clones only, with some absent. That table furnishes V, J and clone size, whereas the DNA furnished D and trimming. In the table there are about 57,000 clones, approximately 75% of which are singletons.

The rearrangement joins TRBV4-1 to TRBJ1-5; D gene ambiguous. This TCR was sampled from a man aged 30 to 39 in good health and CMV-seropositive. The sequenced sample consisted of PBMCs. This CDR3 is CASSPSGGVSNQPQHF. The CDR3, as DNA: TGCGCCAGCAGCCCCTCAGGAGGAGTTAGCAATCAGCCCCAGCATTTT.